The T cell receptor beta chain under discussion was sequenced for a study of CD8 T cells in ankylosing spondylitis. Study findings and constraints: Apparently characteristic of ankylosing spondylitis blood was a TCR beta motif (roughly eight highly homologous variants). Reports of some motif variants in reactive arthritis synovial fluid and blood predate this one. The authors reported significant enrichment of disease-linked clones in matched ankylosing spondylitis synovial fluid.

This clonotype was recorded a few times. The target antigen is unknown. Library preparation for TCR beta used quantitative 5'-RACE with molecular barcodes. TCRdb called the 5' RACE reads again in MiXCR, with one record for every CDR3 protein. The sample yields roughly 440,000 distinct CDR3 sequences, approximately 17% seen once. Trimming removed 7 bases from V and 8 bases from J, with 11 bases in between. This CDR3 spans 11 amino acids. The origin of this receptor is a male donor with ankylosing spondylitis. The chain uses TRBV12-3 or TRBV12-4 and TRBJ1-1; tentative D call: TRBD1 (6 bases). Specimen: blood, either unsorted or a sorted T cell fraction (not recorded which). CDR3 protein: CASTLGTEAFF. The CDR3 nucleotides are TGTGCCAGCACCTTAGGGACAGAAGCTTTCTTT.